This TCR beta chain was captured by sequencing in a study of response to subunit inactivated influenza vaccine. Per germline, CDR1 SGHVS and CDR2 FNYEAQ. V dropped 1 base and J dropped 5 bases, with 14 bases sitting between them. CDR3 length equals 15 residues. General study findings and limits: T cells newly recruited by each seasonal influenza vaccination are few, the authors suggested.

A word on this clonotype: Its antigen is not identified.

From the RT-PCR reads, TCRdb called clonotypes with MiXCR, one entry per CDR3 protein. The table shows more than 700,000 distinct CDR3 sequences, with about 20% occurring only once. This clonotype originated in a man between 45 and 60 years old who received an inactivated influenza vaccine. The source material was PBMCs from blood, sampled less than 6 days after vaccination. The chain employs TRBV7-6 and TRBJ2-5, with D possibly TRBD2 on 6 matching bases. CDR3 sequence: CASSLVAVAEETQYF. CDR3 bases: TGTGCCAGCAGCTTAGTTGCAGTAGCGGAGGAGACCCAGTACTTC. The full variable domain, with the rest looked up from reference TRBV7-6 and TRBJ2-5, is GAGVSQSPRYKVTKRGQDVALRCDPISGHVSLYWYRQALGQGPEFLTYFNYEAQQDKSGLPNDRFSAERPEGSISTLTIQRTEQRDSAMYRCASSLVAVAEETQYFGPGTRLLVL.